This T cell receptor beta chain was obtained from a study of blood T cell repertoires in COVID-19. Turning to the study itself: Sites across the United States, Italy and Spain contributed samples from acute and convalescent COVID-19.

Sequencing was performed with immunoSEQ multiplex PCR; in TCRdb, only in-frame clones are kept and a portion is missing. The sample includes about 120,000 clones, around 90% of them seen just once. Sequenced input: peripheral blood. The TCR originated in a woman aged 55-75 years with COVID-19, enrolled during active disease.

CDR3 residues: CASSVDWEVWNEQFF. CDR3 coding DNA: TGTGCCAGCAGCGTAGATTGGGAGGTGTGGAATGAGCAGTTCTTC. The rearrangement uses TRBV9 and TRBJ2-1, with a weak D call TRBD2 (6 bases). The CDR3 runs 15 residues. The ends were cut back, 0 bases at V and 7 bases at J, with 14 bases in the middle. Germline CDR1 and CDR2: SGDLS and YYNGEE.